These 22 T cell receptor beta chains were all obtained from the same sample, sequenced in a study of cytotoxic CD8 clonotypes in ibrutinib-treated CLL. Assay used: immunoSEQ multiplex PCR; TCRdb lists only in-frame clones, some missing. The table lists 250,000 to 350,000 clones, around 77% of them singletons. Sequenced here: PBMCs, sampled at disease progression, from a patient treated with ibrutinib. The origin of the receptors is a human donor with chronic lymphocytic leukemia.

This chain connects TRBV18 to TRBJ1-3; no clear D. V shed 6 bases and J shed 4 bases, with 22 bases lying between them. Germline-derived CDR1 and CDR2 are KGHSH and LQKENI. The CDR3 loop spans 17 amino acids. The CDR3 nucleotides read TGTGCCAGCTCTGCCCAGCTCACCCTACCTCCGGGAAACACCATATATTTT. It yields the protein CASSAQLTLPPGNTIYF.

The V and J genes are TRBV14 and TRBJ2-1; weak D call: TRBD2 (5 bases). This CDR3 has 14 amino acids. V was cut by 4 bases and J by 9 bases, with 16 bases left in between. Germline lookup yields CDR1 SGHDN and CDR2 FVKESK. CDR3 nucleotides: TGTGCCAGCAGCCCGACGGGAAGGAAGGTTGAGCAGTTCTTC. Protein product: CASSPTGRKVEQFF.

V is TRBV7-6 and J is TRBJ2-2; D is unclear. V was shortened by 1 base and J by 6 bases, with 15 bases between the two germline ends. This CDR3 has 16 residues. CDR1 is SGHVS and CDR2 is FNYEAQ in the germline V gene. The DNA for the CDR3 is TGTGCCAGCAGCTTAGTGTTCGGCAGATCCCCCGGGGAGCTGTTTTTT. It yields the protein CASSLVFGRSPGELFF.

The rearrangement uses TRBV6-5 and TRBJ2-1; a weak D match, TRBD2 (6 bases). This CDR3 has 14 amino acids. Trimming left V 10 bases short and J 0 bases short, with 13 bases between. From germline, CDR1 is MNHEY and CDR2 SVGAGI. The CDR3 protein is CATTSGDSYNEQFF. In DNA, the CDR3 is TGTGCCACAACCTCGGGAGACTCCTACAATGAGCAGTTCTTC.

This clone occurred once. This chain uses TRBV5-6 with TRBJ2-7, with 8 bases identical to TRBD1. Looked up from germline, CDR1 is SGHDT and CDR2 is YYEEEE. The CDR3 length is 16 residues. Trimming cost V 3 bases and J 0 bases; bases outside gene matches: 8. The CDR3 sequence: CASSSQGGGTSYEQYF. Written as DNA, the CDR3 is TGTGCCAGCAGCTCACAGGGGGGCGGGACCTCCTACGAGCAGTACTTC.

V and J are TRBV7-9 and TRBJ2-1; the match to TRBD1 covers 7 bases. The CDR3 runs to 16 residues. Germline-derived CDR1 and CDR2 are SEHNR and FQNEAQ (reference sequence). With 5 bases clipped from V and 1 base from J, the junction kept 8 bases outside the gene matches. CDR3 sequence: CASSPSLGQSYNEQFF. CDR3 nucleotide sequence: TGTGCCAGCAGCCCTAGTTTGGGACAGTCCTACAATGAGCAGTTCTTC.

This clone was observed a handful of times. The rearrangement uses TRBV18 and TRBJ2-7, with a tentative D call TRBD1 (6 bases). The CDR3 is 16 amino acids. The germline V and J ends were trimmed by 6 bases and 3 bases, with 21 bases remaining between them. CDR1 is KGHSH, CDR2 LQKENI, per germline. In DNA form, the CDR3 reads TGTGCCAGCTCGGGAGACAGGAACCAGGGAGACTACGAGCAGTACTTC. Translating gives CASSGDRNQGDYEQYF.

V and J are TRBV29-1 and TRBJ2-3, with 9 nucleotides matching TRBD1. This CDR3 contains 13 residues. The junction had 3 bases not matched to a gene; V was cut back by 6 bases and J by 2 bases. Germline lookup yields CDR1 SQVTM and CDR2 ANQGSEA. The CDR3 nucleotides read TGCAGCGTCCACAGGGGGCTCACAGATACGCAGTATTTT. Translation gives CSVHRGLTDTQYF.

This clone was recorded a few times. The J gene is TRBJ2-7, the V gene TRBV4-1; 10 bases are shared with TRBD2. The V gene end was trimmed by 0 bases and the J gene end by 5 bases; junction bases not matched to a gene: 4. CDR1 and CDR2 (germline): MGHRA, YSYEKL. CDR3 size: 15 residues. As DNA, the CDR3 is TGCGCCAGCAGCCAAGAACTAGCGGGGCCACACGAGCAGTACTTC. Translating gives CASSQELAGPHEQYF.

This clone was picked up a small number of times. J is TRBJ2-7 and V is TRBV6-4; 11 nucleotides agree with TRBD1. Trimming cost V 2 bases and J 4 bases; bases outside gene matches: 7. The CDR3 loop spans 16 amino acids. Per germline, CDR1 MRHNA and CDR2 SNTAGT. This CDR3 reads CASSDPPGQGGYEQYF. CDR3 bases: TGTGCCAGCAGTGACCCACCGGGACAGGGGGGGTACGAGCAGTACTTC.

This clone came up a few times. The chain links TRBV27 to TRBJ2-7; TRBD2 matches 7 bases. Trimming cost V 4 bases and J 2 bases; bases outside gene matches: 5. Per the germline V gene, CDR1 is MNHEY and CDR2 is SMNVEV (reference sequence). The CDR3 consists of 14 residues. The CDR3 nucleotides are TGTGCCAGCAGTTACGGGACTACCACCTACGAGCAGTACTTC. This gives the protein CASSYGTTTYEQYF.

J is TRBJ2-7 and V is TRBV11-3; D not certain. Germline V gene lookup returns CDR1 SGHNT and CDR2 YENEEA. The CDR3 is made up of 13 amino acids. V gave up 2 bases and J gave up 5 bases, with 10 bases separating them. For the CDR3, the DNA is TGTGCCAGCAGCTTAACCTTATTCCACGAGCAGTACTTC. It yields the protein CASSLTLFHEQYF.

This CDR3 reads CASSHPFGDQNYEQYF. The CDR3 DNA reads as TGCGCCAGCAGCCACCCCTTTGGGGATCAGAACTACGAGCAGTACTTC. The chain couples TRBV4-1 to TRBJ2-7; no reliable D call. Germline CDR1 and CDR2: MGHRA and YSYEKL. The CDR3 runs to 16 residues. With 3 bases removed from V and 3 bases from J, the gap between germline ends came to 18 bases.

CDR3 in amino acids: CASSLVLSWQGARVGEAFF. The DNA for the CDR3 is TGCGCCAGCAGCTTGGTTTTATCGTGGCAGGGGGCGAGGGTGGGTGAAGCTTTCTTT. V usage is TRBV5-1 and J usage is TRBJ1-1, with 8 bases aligning to TRBD1. Germline-derived CDR1 and CDR2 are SGHRS and YFSETQ. V lost 0 bases to trimming and J lost 7 bases; unmatched junction nucleotides: 20. CDR3 length equals 19 residues. The variable domain in full, completed from reference TRBV5-1 and TRBJ1-1, reads KAGVTQTPRYLIKTRGQQVTLSCSPISGHRSVSWYQQTPGQGLQFLFEYFSETQRNKGNFPGRFSGRQFSNSRSEMNVSTLELGDSALYLCASSLVLSWQGARVGEAFFGQGTRLTVV.

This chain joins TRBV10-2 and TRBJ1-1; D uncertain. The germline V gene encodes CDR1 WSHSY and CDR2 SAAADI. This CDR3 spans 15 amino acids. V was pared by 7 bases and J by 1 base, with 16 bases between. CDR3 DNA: TGCGCCAGCATTGGACGGCTACTGGGGAACACTGAAGCTTTCTTT. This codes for CASIGRLLGNTEAFF.

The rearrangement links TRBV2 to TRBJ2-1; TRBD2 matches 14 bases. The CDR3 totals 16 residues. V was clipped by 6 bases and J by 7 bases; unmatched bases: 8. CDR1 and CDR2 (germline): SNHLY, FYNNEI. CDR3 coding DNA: TGTGCCAGCAGCTTAACGGGACTAGCGGGGGCGAATGAGCAGTTCTTC. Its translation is CASSLTGLAGANEQFF.

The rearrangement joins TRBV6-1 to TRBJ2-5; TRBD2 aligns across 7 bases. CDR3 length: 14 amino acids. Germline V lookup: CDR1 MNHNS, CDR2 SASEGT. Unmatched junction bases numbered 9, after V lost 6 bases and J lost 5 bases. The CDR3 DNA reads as TGTGCCAGCAGCCCTGGGGGGGTCGGGGAGACCCAGTACTTC. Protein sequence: CASSPGGVGETQYF.

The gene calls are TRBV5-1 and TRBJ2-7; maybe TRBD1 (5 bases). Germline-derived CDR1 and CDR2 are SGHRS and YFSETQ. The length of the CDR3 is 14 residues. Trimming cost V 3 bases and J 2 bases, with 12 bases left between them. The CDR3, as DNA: TGCGCCAGCAGCTGGCCAGGGCGGCCCTACGAGCAGTACTTC. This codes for CASSWPGRPYEQYF.

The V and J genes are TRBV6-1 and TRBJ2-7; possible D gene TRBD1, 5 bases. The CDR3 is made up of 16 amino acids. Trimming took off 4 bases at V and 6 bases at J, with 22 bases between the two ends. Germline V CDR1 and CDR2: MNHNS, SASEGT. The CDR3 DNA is TGTGCCAGCAGTGCCCGGTCGGTGCAGGGTCTTCGCGAGCAGTACTTC. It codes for CASSARSVQGLREQYF.

CDR3 sequence reads: CSARDTQYF. The DNA of the CDR3 is TGCAGTGCACGAGATACGCAGTATTTT. This sequence joins TRBV20-1 and TRBJ2-3, with D unclear. This CDR3 comprises 9 residues. Per the germline V gene, CDR1 is DFQATT and CDR2 is SNEGSKA (reference sequence). V lost 6 bases, J lost 5 bases, and 3 bases lay in between.

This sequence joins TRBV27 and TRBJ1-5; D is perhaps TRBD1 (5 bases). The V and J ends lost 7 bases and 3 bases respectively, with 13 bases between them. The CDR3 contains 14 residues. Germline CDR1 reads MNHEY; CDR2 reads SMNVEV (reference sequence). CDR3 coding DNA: TGTGCCAGCATACCGGGGCGGCTCAATCAGCCCCAGCATTTT. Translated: CASIPGRLNQPQHF.

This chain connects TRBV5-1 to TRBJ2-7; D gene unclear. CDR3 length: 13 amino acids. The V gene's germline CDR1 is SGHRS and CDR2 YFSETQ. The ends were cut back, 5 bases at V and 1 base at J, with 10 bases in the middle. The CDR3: CASRSTVSYEQYF. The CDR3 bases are TGCGCCAGCAGGTCGACGGTTTCCTACGAGCAGTACTTC.